Shown below are 30 T cell receptor beta chains from a single sample sequenced in a study of blood T cell repertoires in COVID-19. Clones were read by immunoSEQ multiplex PCR, and TCRdb kept only the in-frame ones, dropping some. The sample has about 230,000 clones; roughly 85% are singletons. The sequenced material came from peripheral blood. These receptors all come from a man aged 40-50 years with acute or convalescent COVID-19.

This rearrangement joins TRBV3-1 (or the pseudogene TRBV3-2) to TRBJ1-6, with TRBD1 matching over 9 bases. After removal of 4 bases from V and 4 bases from J, the junction contained 8 bases not matched to a gene. Germline V lookup: CDR1 LGHDT, CDR2 YNNKEL (reference sequence). This CDR3 region has 17 residues. CDR3 sequence: CASSLGQGVGYNSPLHF. CDR3 in DNA: TGTGCCAGCAGCCTGGGACAGGGCGTGGGTTATAATTCACCCCTCCACTTT.

This clone showed up just a few times. Written as DNA, the CDR3 is TGTGCCAGCAGTGCCCCGCTCGGGGGGGTGGTGGATGGCTACACCTTC. Residues: CASSAPLGGVVDGYTF. V usage is TRBV2 and J usage is TRBJ1-2, with D possibly TRBD1 on 5 matching bases. Trimming took off 4 bases at V and 6 bases at J, with 21 bases between the two ends. CDR3 length equals 16 residues. The germline CDR1 and CDR2 sequences are SNHLY and FYNNEI.

This clone appeared a few times. The chain employs TRBV6-6 and TRBJ1-3, with TRBD1 identical over 12 bases. With V trimmed by 6 bases and J by 3 bases, 6 bases remained unmatched. CDR3 length equals 16 residues. Germline V gene data show CDR1 as MNHNY and CDR2 as SVGAGI (reference sequence). CDR3 nucleotides: TGTGCCAGCAGACCGGGGACAGGGGGCGGTGGAAACACCATATATTTT. This codes for CASRPGTGGGGNTIYF.

This chain joins TRBV7-9 and TRBJ1-1; tentatively, D is TRBD1 (5 bases). The CDR3 is made up of 13 amino acids. Deletions cut 5 bases from V and 1 base from J, with 8 bases between. Germline V gene data show CDR1 as SEHNR and CDR2 as FQNEAQ (reference sequence). For the CDR3, the DNA is TGTGCCAGCAGCCGGGACTCGAACACTGAAGCTTTCTTT. Its translation is CASSRDSNTEAFF.

This clone appeared a single time. The chain recombines TRBV29-1 with TRBJ1-4, with D perhaps matching TRBD1 (6 bases). Germline-derived CDR1 and CDR2 are SQVTM and ANQGSEA. CDR3 size: 14 residues. V was trimmed by 5 bases and J by 3 bases, leaving 13 bases between them. The CDR3 sequence: CSVLWTVSNEKLFF. CDR3 in DNA: TGCAGCGTTCTTTGGACAGTCTCTAATGAAAAACTGTTTTTT.

The CDR3 nucleotides read TGTGCCATCACCACAGCCGAATTCTCTGAAGCTTTCTTT. Amino acid sequence: CAITTAEFSEAFF. The gene calls are TRBV10-3 and TRBJ1-1; D remains unclear. Germline V gene data show CDR1 as ENHRY and CDR2 as SYGVKD. The CDR3 spans 13 residues. Trimming left V 7 bases short and J 6 bases short, with 15 bases between.

This clone was observed a handful of times. The chain is built from TRBV7-8 and TRBJ2-7, with 7 bases that match TRBD2. CDR3 length: 14 amino acids. Germline V lookup: CDR1 SGHVS, CDR2 FQNEAQ. V gave up 6 bases and J gave up 3 bases; unmatched junction bases: 8. The CDR3 DNA sequence: TGTGCCAGCAGGCCAACTAGCGCCTACTACGAGCAGTACTTC. It translates to CASRPTSAYYEQYF.

CDR3 DNA: TGTGCCAGCAGCTCCCCTCCAGGTAGAGCCTACAATGAGCAGTTCTTC. This encodes CASSSPPGRAYNEQFF. The rearrangement joins TRBV7-3 to TRBJ2-1; D remains unclear. This CDR3 is built from 16 residues. Trimming shortened V by 4 bases and J by 2 bases, and 15 bases separated the two germline ends. Germline CDR1 and CDR2: SGHTA and FQGTGA.

This clone was seen more than once but under ten times. The CDR3 sequence is CASSQPRGPDIQYF. The CDR3, as DNA: TGTGCCAGCAGCCAGCCTAGGGGGCCGGACATTCAGTACTTC. V usage is TRBV4-2 and J usage is TRBJ2-4; 7 positions match TRBD1. The germline gives CDR1 LGHNA, CDR2 YNFKEQ. The CDR3 loop spans 14 amino acids. Losses at the gene ends were 3 bases for V and 8 bases for J; bases not matched to a gene: 7.

The J gene is TRBJ1-5, the V gene TRBV2; weak D call: TRBD1 (5 bases). CDR1 and CDR2 from the germline V gene are SNHLY and FYNNEI. This CDR3 is built from 13 residues. The V end lost 5 bases, the J end lost 9 bases, and 14 bases lay between the germline ends. The CDR3 loop is CASSPGLSGPQHF. The CDR3 bases are TGTGCCAGCAGTCCGGGACTTAGTGGGCCCCAGCATTTT.

V is TRBV10-3 and J is TRBJ2-1; 7 bases line up with TRBD1. This CDR3 has 15 residues. Germline lookup yields CDR1 ENHRY and CDR2 SYGVKD. Trimming removed 7 bases from V and 7 bases from J; junction bases left unmatched: 13. The CDR3 DNA reads TGTGCCATCAAAGGGGGCCCATACAATGATAATGAGCAGTTCTTC. This gives the protein CAIKGGPYNDNEQFF.

The chain employs TRBV7-9 and TRBJ1-1; D not certain. With 5 bases removed from V and 1 base from J, the gap between germline ends came to 8 bases. The CDR3 is made up of 13 amino acids. CDR1 and CDR2 (germline): SEHNR, FQNEAQ (reference sequence). The CDR3 sequence: CASSIDKNTEAFF. CDR3 nucleotide sequence: TGTGCCAGCAGCATTGACAAGAACACTGAAGCTTTCTTT.

This clone occurred once. The rearrangement joins TRBV5-4 to TRBJ1-1, with 8 bases lining up with TRBD1. Germline V lookup: CDR1 SGHNT, CDR2 YYREEE (reference sequence). The length of the CDR3 is 20 residues. The ends lost 4 bases at V and 1 base at J; junction bases unmatched: 21. CDR3 in DNA: TGTGCCAGCAGCCGGACTGTTACTTGGGACAGGAAAGGGCGGAACACTGAAGCTTTCTTT. This codes for CASSRTVTWDRKGRNTEAFF. Using reference TRBV5-4 and TRBJ1-1 for the parts outside the CDR3, the full variable domain is ETGVTQSPTHLIKTRGQQVTLRCSSQSGHNTVSWYQQALGQGPQFIFQYYREEENGRGNFPPRFSGLQFPNYSSELNVNALELDDSALYLCASSRTVTWDRKGRNTEAFFGQGTRLTVV.

J is TRBJ2-1 and V is TRBV18; D possibly corresponds to TRBD2 (6 bases). The CDR3 is 15 residues long. Germline V lookup: CDR1 KGHSH, CDR2 LQKENI. V gave up 3 bases and J gave up 6 bases, with 15 bases separating them. The CDR3 region is CASSPGGDSLNEQFF. The CDR3 DNA reads TGTGCCAGCTCACCCGGCGGGGACTCCCTCAATGAGCAGTTCTTC. Full variable domain (missing parts from reference TRBV18 and TRBJ2-1): NAGVMQNPRHLVRRRGQEARLRCSPMKGHSHVYWYRQLPEEGLKFMVYLQKENIIDESGMPKERFSAEFPKEGPSILRIQQVVRGDSAAYFCASSPGGDSLNEQFFGPGTRLTVL.

The gene calls are TRBV5-6 and TRBJ1-3; 8 nucleotides match TRBD1. The ends lost 3 bases at V and 0 bases at J; junction bases unmatched: 5. CDR1 is SGHDT, CDR2 YYEEEE, per germline. CDR3 length equals 16 residues. The CDR3 protein is CASSSGTGDSGNTIYF. CDR3 in DNA: TGTGCCAGCAGCTCAGGGACAGGAGACTCTGGAAACACCATATATTTT. Supplemented by reference TRBV5-6 and TRBJ1-3, the full variable domain reads DAGVTQSPTHLIKTRGQQVTLRCSPKSGHDTVSWYQQALGQGPQFIFQYYEEEERQRGNFPDRFSGHQFPNYSSELNVNALLLGDSALYLCASSSGTGDSGNTIYFGEGSWLTVV.

The CDR3 DNA is TGCGCCAGCAGCTTTGCAGGGATGACTGGCTACACCTTC. Encoded protein: CASSFAGMTGYTF. The rearrangement joins TRBV5-1 to TRBJ1-2, with a weak D call TRBD1 (5 bases). Per the germline V gene, CDR1 is SGHRS and CDR2 is YFSETQ. Trimming left V 2 bases short and J 7 bases short, with 12 bases between. The CDR3 runs 13 residues.

The table lists this clone with a count of one. The chain carries TRBV4-1 and TRBJ2-7; D remains ambiguous. With 6 bases removed from V and 4 bases from J, the gap between germline ends came to 16 bases. The germline CDR1 and CDR2 sequences are MGHRA and YSYEKL. The CDR3 is 14 amino acids. The CDR3 region is CASRGGSPHYEQYF. CDR3 nucleotides: TGCGCCAGCAGAGGCGGATCACCGCATTACGAGCAGTACTTC.

The V gene is TRBV15, the J gene TRBJ2-2; 8 bases map to TRBD2. The CDR3 is made up of 15 amino acids. Per germline, CDR1 LNHNV and CDR2 YYDKDF (reference sequence). V was pared by 9 bases and J by 4 bases, with 10 bases of the junction left unmatched. The CDR3 DNA reads TGTGCCACGAGGATAGTAGCGGGACTCACCGGGGAGCTGTTTTTT. Translation gives CATRIVAGLTGELFF.

The genes are TRBV11-2 and TRBJ2-1; perhaps TRBD2 as D (5 bases). The CDR3 sequence is 13 residues long. V lost 0 bases, J lost 7 bases, and 7 bases lay in between. Germline V gives CDR1 SGHAT, CDR2 FQNNGV. The CDR3 sequence: CASSLDRRNEQFF. DNA of the CDR3: TGTGCCAGCAGCTTAGACAGGAGGAATGAGCAGTTCTTC.

This clone was counted once. J is TRBJ1-2 and V is TRBV30, with D maybe TRBD1 (5 bases). V lost 3 bases and J 2 bases, leaving 7 bases between the germline ends. Germline assignment: CDR1 GTSNPN and CDR2 SVGIG (reference sequence). This CDR3 comprises 12 residues. The CDR3 reads CAWRDMNYGYTF. Written as DNA, the CDR3 is TGTGCCTGGAGGGACATGAACTATGGCTACACCTTC.

The chain recombines TRBV19 with TRBJ1-2; TRBD1 agrees at 8 bases. The V gene end was trimmed by 7 bases and the J gene end by 4 bases; junction bases not matched to a gene: 2. The CDR3 spans 12 residues. CDR1 and CDR2 from the germline V gene are LNHDA and SQIVND (reference sequence). In DNA, the CDR3 is TGTGCCAGTACGACAGGGGCCTATGGCTACACCTTC. Its translation is CASTTGAYGYTF.

This CDR3 is CASSPGGLNQPQHF. As DNA, the CDR3 is TGTGCCAGCAGTCCGGGGGGCCTCAATCAGCCCCAGCATTTT. The chain recombines TRBV6-5 with TRBJ1-5; D possibly corresponds to TRBD1 (6 bases). The CDR3 runs 14 residues. CDR1 and CDR2 from the germline V gene are MNHEY and SVGAGI. V lost 5 bases and J lost 3, with 11 bases in between.

The rearrangement links TRBV5-1 to TRBJ1-1; TRBD1 is a possible D gene (6 bases). The CDR3 runs 14 residues. Germline loops: CDR1 SGHRS, CDR2 YFSETQ. Trimming pared 3 bases from V and 1 base from J, leaving 10 bases between. CDR3 nucleotides: TGCGCCAGCAGCTCGACACAGGGGAACACTGAAGCTTTCTTT. The encoded protein is CASSSTQGNTEAFF. Full variable domain (rest looked up from reference TRBV5-1 and TRBJ1-1): KAGVTQTPRYLIKTRGQQVTLSCSPISGHRSVSWYQQTPGQGLQFLFEYFSETQRNKGNFPGRFSGRQFSNSRSEMNVSTLELGDSALYLCASSSTQGNTEAFFGQGTRLTVV.

This rearrangement joins TRBV25-1 to TRBJ1-4; 11 bases map to TRBD1. This CDR3 comprises 15 residues. V shed 6 bases and J 4 bases; nucleotides not matched to a gene: 4. The V gene's germline CDR1 is MGHDK and CDR2 SYGVNS. The CDR3 loop reads CASSRGTGGNEKLFF. In DNA, the CDR3 is TGTGCCAGCAGCCGGGGGACAGGGGGTAATGAAAAACTGTTTTTT.

As to this clone: One junction end does not reproduce the germline sequence, and a read error may be involved. The rearrangement uses TRBV6-1 and TRBJ1-2; 8 bases are a match to TRBD1. The germline V gene has CDR1 MNHNS and CDR2 SASEGT. The CDR3 loop spans 15 amino acids. This chain's CDR3 is CASSKARTGGDGYTF. The CDR3 DNA sequence: TGTGCCAGCAGTAAAGCGCGCACAGGGGGAGATGGCTACACCTTC.

The chain couples TRBV30 to TRBJ1-2, with D maybe TRBD1 (5 bases). The germline CDR1 and CDR2 sequences are GTSNPN and SVGIG (reference sequence). V lost 3 bases and J 8 bases, leaving 10 bases between the germline ends. CDR3 length: 11 residues. The CDR3 here is CAWRFKGGYTF. The CDR3 nucleotides read TGTGCCTGGAGATTCAAGGGGGGCTACACCTTC.

This clone was counted only a few times. The sample carries other DNA sequences with the same CDR3. The genes are TRBV6-5 and TRBJ2-5, with D unresolved. V dropped 4 bases and J dropped 4 bases, with 4 bases sitting between them. The CDR3 has 11 residues. The germline V gene encodes CDR1 MNHEY and CDR2 SVGAGI. The chain's CDR3 is CASSSRETQYF. The DNA of the CDR3 is TGTGCCAGCAGTTCCCGAGAGACCCAGTACTTC.

This sequence joins TRBV29-1 and TRBJ1-2, with TRBD1 as a possible D gene (6 bases). CDR3 length: 13 amino acids. V was shortened by 4 bases and J by 8 bases, with 17 bases between the two germline ends. Germline CDR1 reads SQVTM; CDR2 reads ANQGSEA. The CDR3 region has the DNA TGCAGCGTTGCGGACAGCGTAATGGGGGGCTACACCTTC. Residues: CSVADSVMGGYTF. Together with reference TRBV29-1 and TRBJ1-2, the CDR3 gives the full variable domain: SAVISQKPSRDICQRGTSLTIQCQVDSQVTMMFWYRQQPGQSLTLIATANQGSEATYESGFVIDKFPISRPNLTFSTLTVSNMSPEDSSIYLCSVADSVMGGYTFGSGTRLTVV.

This clone showed up just a few times. The chain is built from TRBV3-1 (or the pseudogene TRBV3-2) and TRBJ2-1; 13 nucleotides align to TRBD2. CDR3 size: 17 residues. Looked up from germline, CDR1 is LGHDT and CDR2 is YNNKEL (reference sequence). The junction had 3 bases not matched to a gene; V was cut back by 0 bases and J by 4 bases. The CDR3 loop reads CASSQDGGLAGYNEQFF. CDR3 nucleotide sequence: TGTGCCAGCAGCCAAGACGGGGGACTAGCGGGGTACAATGAGCAGTTCTTC.

The chain carries TRBV28 and TRBJ1-2; D gene unclear. V was trimmed by 4 bases and J by 4 bases, leaving 13 bases between them. The CDR3 consists of 14 residues. Per germline, CDR1 MDHEN and CDR2 SYDVKM. CDR3 in amino acids: CASSSQRAAYGYTF. In nucleotides, the CDR3 is TGTGCCAGCAGTTCACAGCGGGCGGCCTATGGCTACACCTTC.